Detailed here is one TCR beta chain. The sample originates from a study of T cell repertoires in cytomegalovirus infection. The germline V gene encodes CDR1 SGHRS and CDR2 YFSETQ. The V end lost 4 bases, the J end lost 0 bases, and 15 bases lay between the germline ends. The CDR3 extends over 16 amino acids. In TCRdb, the reads were re-called with MiXCR into one record per CDR3 protein. This table has 480,000 or so distinct CDR3 sequences, around 11% appearing once. V gene TRBV5-1 combines with J gene TRBJ2-3; D might be TRBD1 or TRBD2, each matching 5 bases. This receptor was taken from a human donor in good health (CMV status not recorded). Some clones in this sample may be carry-over from other donors' samples. The sample consisted of PBMCs. The CDR3 protein is CASSLIRDHSTDTQYF. CDR3 in DNA: TGCGCCAGCAGCCTAATACGGGACCACAGCACAGATACGCAGTATTTT. The entire variable domain, with the rest obtained from reference TRBV5-1 and TRBJ2-3, is as follows: KAGVTQTPRYLIKTRGQQVTLSCSPISGHRSVSWYQQTPGQGLQFLFEYFSETQRNKGNFPGRFSGRQFSNSRSEMNVSTLELGDSALYLCASSLIRDHSTDTQYFGPGTRLTVL.